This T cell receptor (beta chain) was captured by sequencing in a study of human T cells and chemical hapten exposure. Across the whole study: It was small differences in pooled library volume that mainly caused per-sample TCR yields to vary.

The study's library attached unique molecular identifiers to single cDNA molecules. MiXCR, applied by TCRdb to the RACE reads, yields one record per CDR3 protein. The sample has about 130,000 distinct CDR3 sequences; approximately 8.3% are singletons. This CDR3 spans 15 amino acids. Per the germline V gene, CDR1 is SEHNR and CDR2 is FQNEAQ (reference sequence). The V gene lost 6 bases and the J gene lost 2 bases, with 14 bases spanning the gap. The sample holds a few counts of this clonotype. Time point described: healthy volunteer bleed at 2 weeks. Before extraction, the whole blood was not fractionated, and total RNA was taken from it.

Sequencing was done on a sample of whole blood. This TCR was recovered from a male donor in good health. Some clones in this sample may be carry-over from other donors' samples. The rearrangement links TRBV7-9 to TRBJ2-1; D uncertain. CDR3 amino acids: CASSPQVRTYNEQFF. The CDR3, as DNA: TGTGCCAGCAGTCCCCAGGTTCGCACCTACAATGAGCAGTTCTTC.